The clone carrying this T cell receptor beta chain has just a few counts. This sample is drawn from a study of blood T cell repertoires in COVID-19. Background on the study: From T cells, B-cell-depleted T cells, or PBMCs came the material, which was cDNA or gDNA.

Methods used by the authors: For nucleated cells, counts were estimated from reference gene primer amplification. Repertoires were generated with immunoSEQ multiplex PCR, while TCRdb's copy carries only in-frame clones and drops some. V and J calls and clone size are copied from that table; D and trimming were computed from the DNA. The sample has 95,000 or so clones; about nine tenths are singletons. The CDR3 is made up of 12 amino acids. Specimen: peripheral blood. The chain recombines TRBV7-5 with TRBJ2-1; the table calls TRBD2, which could not be checked here. TRBV7-5 has pseudogene status. This TCR was recovered from a woman in her seventies with acute or convalescent COVID-19. The CDR3 bases are TGTGCCAGAAGCTCTAGGTTCTATGAGCAGTTCTTC. This gives the protein CARSSRFYEQFF.